This T cell receptor beta chain is from a study of OX40 agonist ivuxolimab in advanced cancers. Across the whole study: The dose-escalation cohort was just under 85% male, with a mean age of about 60 years, ranging roughly 23 to 85.

Measured with immunoSEQ multiplex PCR; TCRdb has only the in-frame clones, and not every one. Of some 150,000 clones listed, 75% to 95% are singletons. The CDR3 loop spans 16 amino acids. V gave up 1 base and J gave up 3 bases, with 13 bases separating them. Germline V lookup: CDR1 MGHDK, CDR2 SYGVNS. V and J are TRBV25-1 and TRBJ2-4, with D perhaps TRBD2 (5 bases). The TCR sequence derives from an adult with an advanced solid tumor such as melanoma, head and neck, liver or kidney cancer. Here the sequenced sample was CD4+ or CD8+ T cells sorted from blood, taken in a trial of the OX40 agonist ivuxolimab. The CDR3: CASSESEGLDKNIQYF. As DNA, the CDR3 is TGTGCCAGCAGTGAATCAGAGGGATTGGACAAAAACATTCAGTACTTC.